The 29 T cell receptor beta chains listed next were all sequenced from one sample in a study of shared clonotypes between healthy human individuals. Generated by immunoSEQ multiplex PCR, the TCRdb table keeps only in-frame clones and is missing some. The table records hundreds of thousands of clones, around 96% of them present only once. Sequencing used naive CD4+ T cells sorted from blood. Noted subset: CD45RA+ positively selected. The receptor source for this set is a young woman in good health.

The chain combines TRBV28 with TRBJ2-7; D uncertain. The CDR3 is 10 amino acids. Germline V gene sequence: CDR1 MDHEN, CDR2 SYDVKM. V lost 7 bases and J lost 6, with 7 bases in between. The chain's CDR3 is CASNRREQYF. DNA for the CDR3: TGTGCCAGCAACCGGCGCGAGCAGTACTTC.

The CDR3 reads CASSSFLPPYNEQFF. The CDR3, as DNA: TGTGCCAGCAGTTCCTTTCTACCCCCCTACAATGAGCAGTTCTTC. The chain employs TRBV6-5 and TRBJ2-1; unclear D gene. With 4 bases removed from V and 2 bases from J, the gap between germline ends came to 12 bases. This CDR3 contains 15 residues. Germline CDR1 MNHEY, CDR2 SVGAGI.

CDR3 protein: CASSSGREWSTDTQYF. CDR3 nucleotides: TGTGCCAGTAGTTCGGGGAGGGAGTGGAGCACAGATACGCAGTATTTT. V is TRBV19 and J is TRBJ2-3; 7 positions agree with TRBD2. The CDR3 spans 16 residues. Trimming at V came to 5 bases and at J to 0 bases, leaving 8 bases not matched to a gene. The germline V gene encodes CDR1 LNHDA and CDR2 SQIVND (reference sequence). Using reference TRBV19 and TRBJ2-3 for the parts outside the CDR3, the full variable domain is DGGITQSPKYLFRKEGQNVTLSCEQNLNHDAMYWYRQDPGQGLRLIYYSQIVNDFQKGDIAEGYSVSREKKESFPLTVTSAQKNPTAFYLCASSSGREWSTDTQYFGPGTRLTVL.

The rearrangement joins TRBV5-1 to TRBJ1-1, with a weak D call TRBD1 (6 bases). The CDR3 loop spans 14 amino acids. The germline V gene has CDR1 SGHRS and CDR2 YFSETQ. Deletions cut 4 bases from V and 2 bases from J, with 12 bases between. CDR3 loop: CASSQQTGNTEAFF. The CDR3 DNA sequence: TGCGCCAGCAGCCAACAGACAGGTAACACTGAAGCTTTCTTT.

The chain employs TRBV11-2 and TRBJ2-1, with D possibly TRBD2 on 5 matching bases. Trimming cost V 0 bases and J 6 bases, with 15 bases left between them. CDR1 is SGHAT, CDR2 FQNNGV, per germline. This CDR3 contains 16 residues. The CDR3 coding sequence is TGTGCCAGCAGCTTAGAATCCTATGCGGGCTCCAATGAGCAGTTCTTC. Translation: CASSLESYAGSNEQFF.

This clone was seen just once. The rearrangement joins TRBV10-2 to TRBJ1-2; the D is unclear. Germline values: CDR1 WSHSY, CDR2 SAAADI. This CDR3 is 15 amino acids long. V was cut by 2 bases and J by 2 bases, with 12 bases left in between. The CDR3 DNA is TGCGCCAGCAGTGAGCGACCCGGAGAGAACTATGGCTACACCTTC. Translated: CASSERPGENYGYTF.

V is TRBV5-1 and J is TRBJ2-3; tentative D call: TRBD2 (6 bases). CDR3 size: 13 residues. Looked up from germline, CDR1 is SGHRS and CDR2 is YFSETQ. V lost 5 bases to trimming and J lost 5 bases, with 12 bases between them. CDR3 coding DNA: TGCGCCAGCAGAATCGGGAGCGGAGATACGCAGTATTTT. This translates into CASRIGSGDTQYF.

The chain couples TRBV27 to TRBJ1-1; D may be TRBD1 (5 bases). Germline CDR1 is MNHEY and CDR2 is SMNVEV (reference sequence). This CDR3 region has 14 residues. V was trimmed by 6 bases and J by 5 bases, leaving 16 bases between them. Here the CDR3 DNA reads TGTGCCAGCAGGGGGGGACGGACGCGGACTGAAGCTTTCTTT. It is translated as CASRGGRTRTEAFF.

V gene TRBV27 combines with J gene TRBJ1-1; D is perhaps TRBD1 (5 bases). The V gene lost 8 bases and the J gene lost 1 base, with 29 bases spanning the gap. CDR3 size: 19 residues. The germline CDR1 and CDR2 sequences are MNHEY and SMNVEV (reference sequence). CDR3 amino acids: CASLPAKRGLGHTNTEAFF. In DNA form, the CDR3 reads TGTGCCAGCCTCCCTGCTAAACGGGGCCTAGGACATACGAACACTGAAGCTTTCTTT.

The V and J genes are TRBV19 and TRBJ2-1; 11 bases align to TRBD2. The CDR3 length is 15 residues. Trimming took 10 bases from V and 8 from J; bases not matched to a gene: 13. Germline values: CDR1 LNHDA, CDR2 SQIVND (reference sequence). The CDR3: CATATTSGIIDEQFF. In DNA form, the CDR3 reads TGTGCCACCGCCACGACTAGCGGGATTATCGATGAGCAGTTCTTC.

This sequence joins TRBV5-6 and TRBJ2-1, with a weak D call TRBD1 (6 bases). Germline values: CDR1 SGHDT, CDR2 YYEEEE. V was trimmed by 5 bases and J by 4 bases, leaving 25 bases between them. CDR3 length: 18 amino acids. The CDR3 sequence: CASSSGTTLAFLYNEQFF. The DNA of the CDR3 is TGTGCCAGCAGTTCTGGGACAACTCTAGCTTTCCTGTACAATGAGCAGTTCTTC.

V usage is TRBV6-1 and J usage is TRBJ2-7, with TRBD2 as a possible D gene (5 bases). This CDR3 comprises 13 residues. Germline V CDR1 and CDR2: MNHNS, SASEGT. V was pared by 10 bases and J by 5 bases, with 18 bases between. This CDR3 reads CAISPFPGDEQYF. The CDR3 DNA follows: TGTGCCATTTCGCCTTTTCCCGGGGACGAGCAGTACTTC.

V gene TRBV2 combines with J gene TRBJ2-4; D remains unclear. In germline, CDR1 is SNHLY, CDR2 FYNNEI. Trimming took 7 bases from V and 6 from J, leaving 13 bases between them. The CDR3 totals 13 residues. CDR3: CASNPEMRNIQYF. In nucleotides, the CDR3 is TGTGCCAGCAATCCGGAGATGAGAAACATTCAGTACTTC.

This CDR3 reads CASSSRQIQETQYF. CDR3 DNA sequence: TGCGCCAGCAGCTCCCGACAGATCCAAGAGACCCAGTACTTC. The chain carries TRBV5-1 and TRBJ2-5; D may be TRBD1 (5 bases). Germline assignment: CDR1 SGHRS and CDR2 YFSETQ. Trimming pared 3 bases from V and 1 base from J, leaving 10 bases between. This CDR3 is built from 14 residues. Combining the CDR3 with reference TRBV5-1 and TRBJ2-5 gives the whole variable domain KAGVTQTPRYLIKTRGQQVTLSCSPISGHRSVSWYQQTPGQGLQFLFEYFSETQRNKGNFPGRFSGRQFSNSRSEMNVSTLELGDSALYLCASSSRQIQETQYFGPGTRLLVL.

V and J are TRBV4-1 and TRBJ2-7; D remains unclear. V dropped 1 base and J dropped 4 bases, with 20 bases sitting between them. The length of the CDR3 is 17 residues. Germline CDR1 MGHRA, CDR2 YSYEKL. CDR3 loop: CASSQVVIGKDSYEQYF. As DNA, the CDR3 is TGCGCCAGCAGCCAAGTAGTGATCGGAAAGGATTCATACGAGCAGTACTTC.

The V and J genes are TRBV7-2 and TRBJ1-5, with D perhaps TRBD1 (5 bases). The CDR3 loop spans 15 amino acids. The V gene lost 0 bases and the J gene lost 3 bases, with 9 bases spanning the gap. Germline loops: CDR1 SGHTA, CDR2 FQGNSA. The CDR3 here is CASSLAGPFNQPQHF. CDR3 DNA: TGTGCCAGCAGCTTAGCGGGACCGTTCAATCAGCCCCAGCATTTT.

The chain links TRBV11-2 to TRBJ2-6; D is uncertain. The germline CDR1 and CDR2 sequences are SGHAT and FQNNGV. The V and J ends lost 5 bases and 2 bases respectively, with 7 bases between them. The CDR3 consists of 14 residues. CDR3 residues: CASSHRAGANVLTF. As DNA, the CDR3 is TGTGCCAGCAGCCATAGAGCTGGGGCCAACGTCCTGACTTTC.

The chain employs TRBV7-9 and TRBJ2-7, with 10 nucleotides matching TRBD2. This CDR3 has 15 residues. Germline CDR1 reads SEHNR; CDR2 reads FQNEAQ (reference sequence). With 5 bases clipped from V and 3 bases from J, the junction kept 7 bases outside the gene matches. The chain's CDR3 is CASSLPGLALYEQYF. CDR3 DNA sequence: TGTGCCAGCAGCCTCCCGGGACTAGCGCTCTACGAGCAGTACTTC.

The gene calls are TRBV6-5 and TRBJ2-3; perhaps TRBD2 as D (6 bases). The length of the CDR3 is 15 residues. CDR1 and CDR2 from the germline V gene are MNHEY and SVGAGI. Trimming removed 2 bases from V and 0 bases from J, with 9 bases in between. The CDR3 spells CASSYGGASTDTQYF. CDR3 in DNA: TGTGCCAGCAGTTACGGCGGGGCTAGCACAGATACGCAGTATTTT.

The rearrangement uses TRBV5-1 and TRBJ2-7; possibly TRBD1 or TRBD2 for D (5 bases each). V was trimmed by 5 bases and J by 0 bases, leaving 12 bases between them. Per the germline V gene, CDR1 is SGHRS and CDR2 is YFSETQ. The CDR3 is made up of 14 amino acids. This CDR3 reads CASSFRDASYEQYF. As DNA, the CDR3 is TGCGCCAGCAGTTTCCGGGACGCCTCCTACGAGCAGTACTTC. The variable domain in full, completed from reference TRBV5-1 and TRBJ2-7, reads KAGVTQTPRYLIKTRGQQVTLSCSPISGHRSVSWYQQTPGQGLQFLFEYFSETQRNKGNFPGRFSGRQFSNSRSEMNVSTLELGDSALYLCASSFRDASYEQYFGPGTRLTVT.

The genes are TRBV7-3 and TRBJ2-7; no definite D call. The germline V gene encodes CDR1 SGHTA and CDR2 FQGTGA. The CDR3 sequence is 15 residues long. Trimming removed 5 bases from V and 0 bases from J, with 14 bases in between. The CDR3 DNA reads TGTGCCAGCAGCCTGAACCCCCTTGTCTCCTACGAGCAGTACTTC. Amino acid sequence: CASSLNPLVSYEQYF.

This chain links TRBV28 with TRBJ1-2; TRBD1 aligns across 7 bases. Germline trimming cut 5 bases from V and 1 base from J; bases unmatched to any gene: 19. Germline-derived CDR1 and CDR2 are MDHEN and SYDVKM. This CDR3 has 19 residues. The CDR3 loop reads CASSPSRGRNIPLNYGYTF. The CDR3 DNA reads as TGTGCCAGCAGTCCTTCGAGGGGGCGAAATATTCCACTTAACTATGGCTACACCTTC.

This chain links TRBV18 with TRBJ2-1; TRBD1 matches 9 bases. The CDR3 contains 13 residues. Losses at the gene ends were 5 bases for V and 7 bases for J; bases not matched to a gene: 3. Germline V lookup: CDR1 KGHSH, CDR2 LQKENI. The CDR3 DNA reads as TGTGCCAGCTCAACGGGACAGGGAAATGAGCAGTTCTTC. This codes for CASSTGQGNEQFF.

The genes are TRBV19 and TRBJ1-5; 11 bases map to TRBD1. The CDR3 runs 15 residues. Unmatched junction bases numbered 10, after V lost 6 bases and J lost 9 bases. Germline CDR1 LNHDA, CDR2 SQIVND (reference sequence). The CDR3 protein is CASRRTGGGGRPQHF. CDR3 nucleotide sequence: TGTGCCAGTAGGAGGACAGGGGGCGGGGGTAGGCCCCAGCATTTT.

This rearrangement joins TRBV6-5 to TRBJ1-6; D is uncertain. The CDR3 covers 16 residues. V lost 0 bases and J lost 10, with 16 bases in between. Germline V gene data show CDR1 as MNHEY and CDR2 as SVGAGI. In nucleotides, the CDR3 is TGTGCCAGCAGTTACTCCACCCCGTCTCTTGGATCACCCCTCCACTTT. It encodes CASSYSTPSLGSPLHF.

DNA of the CDR3: TGTGCCAGCAGCAAAGAGCCCGGTAATGAGCAGTTCTTC. It yields the protein CASSKEPGNEQFF. The V gene is TRBV21-1, the J gene TRBJ2-1; the table assigns TRBD2, which was not confirmed against the DNA. TRBV21-1 is recorded as a pseudogene. There are 13 residues in the CDR3.

The rearrangement links TRBV7-3 to TRBJ2-1; 11 nucleotides match TRBD2. Germline CDR1 and CDR2: SGHTA and FQGTGA. The CDR3 contains 15 residues. V gave up 5 bases and J gave up 0 bases; unmatched junction bases: 0. The CDR3 DNA reads as TGTGCCAGCAGCACTAGCGGGAGCTCCTACAATGAGCAGTTCTTC. This codes for CASSTSGSSYNEQFF.

In the case of this clone: This CDR3 is also generated by other DNA sequences in the sample. The DNA of the CDR3 is TGCGCCAGCAGCTTGGTCGGGGGGGGGCCCTACGAGCAGTACTTC. It translates to CASSLVGGGPYEQYF. V usage is TRBV5-1 and J usage is TRBJ2-7; 8 bases fit TRBD2. This CDR3 spans 15 amino acids. The germline CDR1 and CDR2 sequences are SGHRS and YFSETQ. After removal of 0 bases from V and 2 bases from J, the junction contained 4 bases not matched to a gene. The whole variable domain, filled in from reference TRBV5-1 and TRBJ2-7, reads KAGVTQTPRYLIKTRGQQVTLSCSPISGHRSVSWYQQTPGQGLQFLFEYFSETQRNKGNFPGRFSGRQFSNSRSEMNVSTLELGDSALYLCASSLVGGGPYEQYFGPGTRLTVT.

The gene calls are TRBV5-5 and TRBJ2-2, with 10 positions matching TRBD1. The CDR3 is 15 amino acids. Germline CDR1 is SGHKS and CDR2 is YYEKEE (reference sequence). With 3 bases clipped from V and 3 bases from J, the junction kept 2 bases outside the gene matches. The CDR3 nucleotides are TGTGCCAGCAGCTGGACAGGGGGATACACCGGGGAGCTGTTTTTT. This gives the protein CASSWTGGYTGELFF.